These 8 T cell receptor beta chains were sequenced from one sample in a study of monozygotic twins with inflammatory bowel disease. TCRdb reworked the 5' RACE reads into one entry per CDR3 protein, no DNA. The sample table includes some 150,000 distinct CDR3 sequences. Material for sequencing was blood. The receptor source for this set is a human donor with ulcerative colitis or Crohn's disease, or a healthy co-twin of an affected twin (not recorded which).

This chain links TRBV27 with TRBJ2-6; absent DNA, TCRdb's TRBD2 call cannot be checked. CDR1 is MNHEY and CDR2 is SMNVEV in the germline V gene (reference sequence). This CDR3 comprises 19 residues. The CDR3 reads CATSQASSLLRPGANVLTF.

The chain recombines TRBV5-1 with TRBJ2-3; the TCRdb call, TRBD1, lacks DNA for checking. The CDR3 covers 16 residues. The germline V gene has CDR1 SGHRS and CDR2 YFSETQ. The chain's CDR3 is CASSPGATPGTDTQYF.

The chain links TRBV27 to TRBJ2-7; with no DNA, the TCRdb D assignment of TRBD2 cannot be verified. The CDR3 is made up of 14 amino acids. CDR1 and CDR2 (germline): MNHEY, SMNVEV (reference sequence). This chain's CDR3 is CASKFGGGAWEQYF.

The chain is built from TRBV6-1 and TRBJ1-1. The CDR3 covers 15 residues. The germline gives CDR1 MNHNS, CDR2 SASEGT. CDR3 amino acids: CASSRIAGLNTEAFF.

This CDR3 reads CSVEKLSVGNTEAFF. This chain links TRBV29-1 with TRBJ1-1. The CDR3 runs 15 residues. Germline CDR1 SQVTM, CDR2 ANQGSEA.

The chain recombines TRBV4-3 with TRBJ1-2. CDR3 length: 14 residues. Germline V lookup: CDR1 LGHNA, CDR2 YSLEER. This CDR3 reads CASSQGVSDYGYTF.

The chain is built from TRBV12-3 or TRBV12-4 and TRBJ2-1; the TCRdb D gene call, TRBD2, has no DNA to confirm it. This CDR3 is built from 15 residues. The CDR3 loop reads CASSPGLAAYNEQFF.

The chain employs TRBV12-3 or TRBV12-4 and TRBJ2-3. The CDR3 spans 18 residues. CDR3 amino acids: CASSLGMAVQSYTDTQYF.